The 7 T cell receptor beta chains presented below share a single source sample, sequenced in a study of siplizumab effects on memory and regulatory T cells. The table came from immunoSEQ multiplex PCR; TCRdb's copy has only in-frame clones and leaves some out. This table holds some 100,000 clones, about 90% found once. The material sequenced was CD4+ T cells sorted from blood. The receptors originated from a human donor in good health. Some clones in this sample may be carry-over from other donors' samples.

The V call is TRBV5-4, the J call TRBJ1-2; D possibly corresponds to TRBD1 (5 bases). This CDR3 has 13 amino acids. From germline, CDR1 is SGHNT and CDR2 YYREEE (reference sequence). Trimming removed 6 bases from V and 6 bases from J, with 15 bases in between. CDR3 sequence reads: CASTPTGIDGYTF. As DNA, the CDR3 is TGTGCCAGCACCCCCACAGGCATAGATGGCTACACCTTC.

Here the CDR3 reads CASSTTRDSYGYTF. The CDR3 DNA sequence: TGTGCCAGTAGTACCACGAGGGACAGCTATGGCTACACCTTC. The chain combines TRBV19 with TRBJ1-2, with 7 positions matching TRBD1. This CDR3 is built from 14 residues. Germline V lookup: CDR1 LNHDA, CDR2 SQIVND (reference sequence). With V trimmed by 4 bases and J by 4 bases, 6 bases remained unmatched.

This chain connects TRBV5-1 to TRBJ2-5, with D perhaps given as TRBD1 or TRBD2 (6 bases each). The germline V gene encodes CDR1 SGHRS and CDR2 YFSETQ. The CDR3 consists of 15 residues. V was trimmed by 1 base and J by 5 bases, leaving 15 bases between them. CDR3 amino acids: CASSLLLGGGETQYF. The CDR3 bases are TGCGCCAGCAGCTTGCTTTTGGGGGGCGGTGAGACCCAGTACTTC. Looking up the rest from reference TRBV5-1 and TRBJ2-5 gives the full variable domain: KAGVTQTPRYLIKTRGQQVTLSCSPISGHRSVSWYQQTPGQGLQFLFEYFSETQRNKGNFPGRFSGRQFSNSRSEMNVSTLELGDSALYLCASSLLLGGGETQYFGPGTRLLVL.

The CDR3 nucleotides read TGTGCCTGGAAGGGACAGGTCAACTCCTACGAGCAGTACTTC. The encoded protein is CAWKGQVNSYEQYF. The chain has TRBV30 and TRBJ2-7; 8 bases map to TRBD1. This CDR3 is built from 14 residues. V shed 4 bases and J 0 bases; nucleotides not matched to a gene: 5. Germline-derived CDR1 and CDR2 are GTSNPN and SVGIG (reference sequence).

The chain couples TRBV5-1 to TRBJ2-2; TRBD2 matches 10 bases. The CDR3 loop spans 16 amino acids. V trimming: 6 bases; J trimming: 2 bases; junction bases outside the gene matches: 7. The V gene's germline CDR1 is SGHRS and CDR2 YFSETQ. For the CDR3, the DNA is TGCGCCAGCAACGTAGCACTAGCGGGAAACACCGGGGAGCTGTTTTTT. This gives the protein CASNVALAGNTGELFF.

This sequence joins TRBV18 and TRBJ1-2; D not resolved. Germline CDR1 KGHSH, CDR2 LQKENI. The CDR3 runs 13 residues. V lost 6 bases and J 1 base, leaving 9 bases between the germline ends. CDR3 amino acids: CASSPDNNYGYTF. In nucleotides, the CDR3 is TGTGCCAGCTCTCCGGATAATAACTATGGCTACACCTTC.

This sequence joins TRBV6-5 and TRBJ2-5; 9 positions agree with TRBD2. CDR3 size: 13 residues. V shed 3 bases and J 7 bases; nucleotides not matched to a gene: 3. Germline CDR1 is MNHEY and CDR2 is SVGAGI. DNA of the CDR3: TGTGCCAGCAGTTATACGCGGGAGGGGACCCAGTACTTC. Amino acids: CASSYTREGTQYF.